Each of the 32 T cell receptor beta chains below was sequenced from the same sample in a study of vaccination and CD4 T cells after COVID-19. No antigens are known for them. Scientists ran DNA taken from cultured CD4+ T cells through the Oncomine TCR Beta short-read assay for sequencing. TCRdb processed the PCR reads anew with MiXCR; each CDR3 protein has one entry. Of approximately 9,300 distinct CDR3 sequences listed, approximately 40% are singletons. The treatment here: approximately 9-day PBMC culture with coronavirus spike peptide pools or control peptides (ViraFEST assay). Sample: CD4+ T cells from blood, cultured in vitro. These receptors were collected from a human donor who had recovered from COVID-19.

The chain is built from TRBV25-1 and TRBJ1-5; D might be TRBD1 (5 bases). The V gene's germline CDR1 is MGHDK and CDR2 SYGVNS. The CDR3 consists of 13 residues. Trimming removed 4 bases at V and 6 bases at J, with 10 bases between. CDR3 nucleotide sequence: TGTGCCAGCAGTGCGTGGGGGTCTCAGCCCCAGCATTTT. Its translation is CASSAWGSQPQHF.

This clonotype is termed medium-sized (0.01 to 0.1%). This chain's CDR3 is CSAQDRKGYGYTF. The CDR3, as DNA: TGCAGTGCTCAGGACAGGAAAGGCTATGGCTACACCTTC. The chain has TRBV20-1 and TRBJ1-2, with TRBD1 matching over 7 bases. Trimming at V came to 5 bases and at J to 4 bases, leaving 7 bases not matched to a gene. The CDR3 is 13 amino acids. The germline V gene has CDR1 DFQATT and CDR2 SNEGSKA (reference sequence).

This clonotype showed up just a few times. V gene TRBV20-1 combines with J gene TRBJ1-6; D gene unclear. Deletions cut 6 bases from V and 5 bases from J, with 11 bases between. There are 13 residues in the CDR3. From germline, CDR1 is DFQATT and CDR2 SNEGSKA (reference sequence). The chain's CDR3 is CSAIEVNNSPLHF. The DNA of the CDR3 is TGCAGTGCAATTGAGGTGAATAATTCACCCCTCCACTTT.

Here the CDR3 reads CASSYLGTNSGNTIYF. The CDR3 nucleotides read TGTGCCAGCTCATATCTCGGGACAAACTCTGGAAACACCATATATTTT. V usage is TRBV2 and J usage is TRBJ1-3; maybe TRBD1 (6 bases). Germline CDR1 and CDR2: SNHLY and FYNNEI. The V end was cut by 8 bases, the J end by 0 bases, with 17 bases between. There are 16 residues in the CDR3.

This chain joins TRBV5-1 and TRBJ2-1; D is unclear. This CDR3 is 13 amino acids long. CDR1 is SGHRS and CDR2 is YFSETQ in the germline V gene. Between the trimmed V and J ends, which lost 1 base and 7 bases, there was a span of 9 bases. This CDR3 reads CASSLPTGNEQFF. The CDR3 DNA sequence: TGCGCCAGCAGCTTGCCCACGGGTAATGAGCAGTTCTTC.

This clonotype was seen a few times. CDR3 DNA: TGTGCCACCAGTACCACAGGGGGGAACACCGGGGAGCTGTTTTTT. It translates to CATSTTGGNTGELFF. The V and J genes are TRBV24-1 and TRBJ2-2; 8 nucleotides agree with TRBD1. Looked up from germline, CDR1 is KGHDR and CDR2 is SFDVKD. The CDR3 extends over 15 amino acids. V lost 6 bases and J lost 1; bases outside the gene matches: 3.

CDR3 sequence: CASSPASGGAIEQFF. The CDR3, as DNA: TGTGCCAGCAGCCCCGCTAGCGGGGGGGCCATTGAGCAGTTCTTC. V and J are TRBV12-3 or TRBV12-4 and TRBJ2-1, with TRBD2 matching over 12 bases. The length of the CDR3 is 15 residues. The V segment lost 6 bases and the J segment 9 bases; nucleotides outside the gene matches: 9.

CDR3 nucleotide sequence: TGTGCCAGCAGTGAAGGTCTAGGGGGGAACTATGGCTACACCTTC. This codes for CASSEGLGGNYGYTF. The V call is TRBV6-1, the J call TRBJ1-2; D may be TRBD1 (6 bases). This CDR3 has 15 amino acids. Germline loops: CDR1 MNHNS, CDR2 SASEGT. The V and J ends lost 1 base and 2 bases respectively, with 11 bases between them.

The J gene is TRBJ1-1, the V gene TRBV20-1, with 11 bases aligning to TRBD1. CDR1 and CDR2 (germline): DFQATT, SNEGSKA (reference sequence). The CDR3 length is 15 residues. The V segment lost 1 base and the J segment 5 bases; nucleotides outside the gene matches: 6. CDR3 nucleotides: TGCAGTGCTAGAGGTCGGGACAGGGGGGGGACTGAAGCTTTCTTT. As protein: CSARGRDRGGTEAFF.

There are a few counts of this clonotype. The CDR3, as DNA: TGTGCCAGCAGTGGGACAGGAGGGGTGACTGAAGCTTTCTTT. Residues: CASSGTGGVTEAFF. V and J are TRBV6-1 and TRBJ1-1, with 7 bases lining up with TRBD1. The CDR3 totals 14 residues. V was pared by 4 bases and J by 5 bases, with 7 bases of the junction left unmatched. Per the germline V gene, CDR1 is MNHNS and CDR2 is SASEGT.

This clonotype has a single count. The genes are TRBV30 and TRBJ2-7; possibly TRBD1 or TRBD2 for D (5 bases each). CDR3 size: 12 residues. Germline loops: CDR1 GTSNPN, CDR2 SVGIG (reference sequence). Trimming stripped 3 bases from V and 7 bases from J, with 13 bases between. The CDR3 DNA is TGTGCCTGGAGAAGAGGGGCTAGGGAGCAGTACTTC. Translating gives CAWRRGAREQYF.

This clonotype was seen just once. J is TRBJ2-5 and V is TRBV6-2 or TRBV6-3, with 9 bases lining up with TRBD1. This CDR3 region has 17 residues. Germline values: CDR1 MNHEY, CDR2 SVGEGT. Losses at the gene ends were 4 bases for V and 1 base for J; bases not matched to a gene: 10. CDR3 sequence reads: CASSFVRPGQGQETQYF. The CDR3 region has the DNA TGTGCCAGCAGTTTCGTACGGCCGGGACAGGGCCAAGAGACCCAGTACTTC.

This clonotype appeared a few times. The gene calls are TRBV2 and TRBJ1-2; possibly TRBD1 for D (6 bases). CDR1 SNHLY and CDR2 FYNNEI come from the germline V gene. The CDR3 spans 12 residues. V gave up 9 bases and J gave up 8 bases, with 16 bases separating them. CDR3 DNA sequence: TGTGCCAGGAAACAGGGCCCCGGGGGCTACACCTTC. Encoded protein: CARKQGPGGYTF. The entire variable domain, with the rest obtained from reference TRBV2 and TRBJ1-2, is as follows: EPEVTQTPSHQVTQMGQEVILRCVPISNHLYFYWYRQILGQKVEFLVSFYNNEISEKSEIFDDQFSVERPDGSNFTLKIRSTKLEDSAMYFCARKQGPGGYTFGSGTRLTVV.

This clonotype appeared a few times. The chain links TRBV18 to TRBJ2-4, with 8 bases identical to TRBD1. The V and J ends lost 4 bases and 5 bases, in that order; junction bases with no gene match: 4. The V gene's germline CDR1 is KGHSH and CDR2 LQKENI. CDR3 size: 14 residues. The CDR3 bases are TGTGCCAGCTCACAATCACAGGGGGAAAACATTCAGTACTTC. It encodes CASSQSQGENIQYF.

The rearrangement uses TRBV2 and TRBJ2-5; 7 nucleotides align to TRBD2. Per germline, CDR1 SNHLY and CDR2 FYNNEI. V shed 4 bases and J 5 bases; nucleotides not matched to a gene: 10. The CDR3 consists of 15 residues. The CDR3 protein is CASSAVGGVVETQYF. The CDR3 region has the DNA TGTGCCAGCAGTGCCGTTGGGGGGGTCGTCGAGACCCAGTACTTC.

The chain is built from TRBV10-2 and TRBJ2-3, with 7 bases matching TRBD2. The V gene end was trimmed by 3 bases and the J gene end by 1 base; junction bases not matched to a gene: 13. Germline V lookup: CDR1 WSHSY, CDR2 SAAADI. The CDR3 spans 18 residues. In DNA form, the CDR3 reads TGCGCCAGCAGTGATCCTGTCCCCCAGGGAGGGGGCACAGATACGCAGTATTTT. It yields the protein CASSDPVPQGGGTDTQYF.

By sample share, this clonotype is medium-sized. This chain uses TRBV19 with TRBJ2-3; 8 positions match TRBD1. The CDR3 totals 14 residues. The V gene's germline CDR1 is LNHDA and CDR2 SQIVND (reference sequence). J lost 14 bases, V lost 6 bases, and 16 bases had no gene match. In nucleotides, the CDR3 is TGTGCCAGTAGGTCTGGGGCAGGGGGCAAGTTCTTGTATTTT. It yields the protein CASRSGAGGKFLYF.

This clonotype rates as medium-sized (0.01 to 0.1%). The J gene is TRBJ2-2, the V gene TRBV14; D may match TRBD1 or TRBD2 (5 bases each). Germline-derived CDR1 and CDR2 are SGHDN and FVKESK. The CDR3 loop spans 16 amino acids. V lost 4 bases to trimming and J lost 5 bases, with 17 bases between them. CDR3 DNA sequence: TGTGCCAGCAGCCTGGGGACGCCCCGCCATACCGGGGAGCTGTTTTTT. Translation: CASSLGTPRHTGELFF.

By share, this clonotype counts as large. The CDR3 DNA reads as TGTGCCAGCAGCCCCGAAGGATCTAACTATGGCTACACCTTC. Translation: CASSPEGSNYGYTF. The chain has TRBV5-4 and TRBJ1-2; D is uncertain. V lost 4 bases and J lost 0, with 10 bases in between. CDR1 is SGHNT, CDR2 YYREEE, per germline (reference sequence). The CDR3 consists of 14 residues.

The CDR3 bases are TGTGCCAGCAACGGGCAAGGGAGCGTAAGAGATACGCAGTATTTT. It translates to CASNGQGSVRDTQYF. J is TRBJ2-3 and V is TRBV6-1; a possible D gene is TRBD2 (5 bases). Trimming took 7 bases from V and 5 from J, leaving 19 bases between them. Germline V CDR1 and CDR2: MNHNS, SASEGT. The CDR3 extends over 15 amino acids.

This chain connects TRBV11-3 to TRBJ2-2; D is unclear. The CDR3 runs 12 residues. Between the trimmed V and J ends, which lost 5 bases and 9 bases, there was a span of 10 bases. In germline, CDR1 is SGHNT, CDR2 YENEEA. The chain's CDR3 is CASSPSDRELFF. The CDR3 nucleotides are TGTGCCAGCAGCCCTTCCGACCGGGAGCTGTTTTTT.

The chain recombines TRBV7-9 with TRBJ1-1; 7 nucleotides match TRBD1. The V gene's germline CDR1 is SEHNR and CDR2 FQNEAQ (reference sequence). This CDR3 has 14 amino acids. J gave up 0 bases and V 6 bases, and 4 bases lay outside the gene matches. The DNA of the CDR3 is TGTGCCAGCAGATTGACAGGGATGAACACTGAAGCTTTCTTT. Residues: CASRLTGMNTEAFF.

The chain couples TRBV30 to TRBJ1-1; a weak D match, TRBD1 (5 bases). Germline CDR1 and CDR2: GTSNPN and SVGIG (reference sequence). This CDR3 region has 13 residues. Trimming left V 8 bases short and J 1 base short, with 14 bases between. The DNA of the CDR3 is TGTGCCGGCACGGGACTTTCGAACACTGAAGCTTTCTTT. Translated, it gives CAGTGLSNTEAFF.

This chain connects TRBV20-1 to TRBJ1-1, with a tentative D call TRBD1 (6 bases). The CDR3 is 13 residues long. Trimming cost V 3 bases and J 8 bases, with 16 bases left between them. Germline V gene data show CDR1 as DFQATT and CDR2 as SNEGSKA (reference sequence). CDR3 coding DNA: TGCAGTGCTAGGGGGGGGCTTACAGGGGAAGCTTTCTTT. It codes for CSARGGLTGEAFF.

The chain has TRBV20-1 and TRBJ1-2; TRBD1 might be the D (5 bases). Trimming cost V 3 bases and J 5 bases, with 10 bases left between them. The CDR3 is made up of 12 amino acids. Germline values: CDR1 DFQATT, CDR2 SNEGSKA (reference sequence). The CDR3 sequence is CSARGRTYGYTF. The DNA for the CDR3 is TGCAGTGCTAGGGGACGGACGTATGGCTACACCTTC.

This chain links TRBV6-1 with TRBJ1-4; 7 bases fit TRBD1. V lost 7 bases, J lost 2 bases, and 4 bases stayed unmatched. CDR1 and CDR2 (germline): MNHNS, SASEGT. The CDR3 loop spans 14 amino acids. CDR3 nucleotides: TGTGCCAGCAAGCCAGGGGGGACTAATGAAAAACTGTTTTTT. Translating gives CASKPGGTNEKLFF.

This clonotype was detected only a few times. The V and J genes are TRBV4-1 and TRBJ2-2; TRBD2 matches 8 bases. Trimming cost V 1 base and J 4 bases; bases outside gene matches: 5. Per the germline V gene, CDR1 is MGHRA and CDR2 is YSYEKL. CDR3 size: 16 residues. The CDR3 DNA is TGCGCCAGCAGCCAAGCGGGGGGGCGATTCACCGGGGAGCTGTTTTTT. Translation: CASSQAGGRFTGELFF.

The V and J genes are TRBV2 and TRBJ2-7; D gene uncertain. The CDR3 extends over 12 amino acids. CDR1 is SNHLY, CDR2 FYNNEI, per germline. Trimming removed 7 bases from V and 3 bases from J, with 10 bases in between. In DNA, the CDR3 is TGTGCCAGCAATGACTGGAGCTACGAGCAGTACTTC. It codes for CASNDWSYEQYF.

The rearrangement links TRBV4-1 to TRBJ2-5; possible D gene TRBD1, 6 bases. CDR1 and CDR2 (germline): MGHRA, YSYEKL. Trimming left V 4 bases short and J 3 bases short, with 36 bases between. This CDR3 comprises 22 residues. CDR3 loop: CASSPLGAPGVPRGVSKETQYF. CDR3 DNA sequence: TGCGCCAGCAGCCCCTTAGGGGCGCCAGGGGTTCCACGAGGGGTTAGTAAAGAGACCCAGTACTTC.

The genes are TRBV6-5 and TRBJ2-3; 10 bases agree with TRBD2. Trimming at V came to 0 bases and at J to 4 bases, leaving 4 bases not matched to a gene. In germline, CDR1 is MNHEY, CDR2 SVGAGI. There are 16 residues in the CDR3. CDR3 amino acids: CASSYSVAGGADTQYF. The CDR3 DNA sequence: TGTGCCAGCAGTTACTCGGTAGCGGGGGGAGCAGATACGCAGTATTTT.

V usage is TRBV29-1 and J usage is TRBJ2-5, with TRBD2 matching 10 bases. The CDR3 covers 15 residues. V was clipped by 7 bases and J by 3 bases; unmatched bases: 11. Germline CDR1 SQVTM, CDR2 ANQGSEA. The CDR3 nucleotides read TGCAGCGCCAGCGGGGGGGGACAACCTGAAGAGACCCAGTACTTC. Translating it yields CSASGGGQPEETQYF.

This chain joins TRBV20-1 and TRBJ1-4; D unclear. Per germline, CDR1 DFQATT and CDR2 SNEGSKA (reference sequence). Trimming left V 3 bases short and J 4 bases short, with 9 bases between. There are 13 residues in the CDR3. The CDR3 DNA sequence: TGCAGTGCTAGCGGGCGGATTAATGAAAAACTGTTTTTT. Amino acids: CSASGRINEKLFF.